Described below is a single T cell receptor beta chain sequence and its context. With V trimmed by 4 bases and J by 3 bases, 5 bases remained unmatched. CDR1 is ENHRY, CDR2 SYGVKD, per germline. CDR3 length equals 14 residues. This table comes from immunoSEQ multiplex PCR, and its TCRdb copy is limited to in-frame clones, with some not included. The sample lists under 300,000 clones, roughly 81% occurring once. The sample is drawn from a study of blood T cell repertoires in COVID-19. Input material: PBMCs or T cells enriched from blood (not recorded which). This chain joins TRBV10-3 and TRBJ2-5; 7 bases are shared with TRBD2. The clonotype was recovered from a woman in her fifties or sixties who had been exposed to COVID-19. CDR3 sequence: CAISGRAGEETQYF. The CDR3 DNA reads as TGTGCCATCAGTGGACGGGCGGGGGAAGAGACCCAGTACTTC.